This T cell receptor beta chain emerged from a study of CD8 T cells in ankylosing spondylitis. Overall study results and limits: What appeared characteristic of ankylosing spondylitis blood was a TCR beta motif of eight highly homologous variants.

Notes on this clonotype: Its antigen remains unknown.

The germline V gene encodes CDR1 DFQATT and CDR2 SNEGSKA (reference sequence). The CDR3 has 14 residues. Unmatched junction bases numbered 8, after V lost 3 bases and J lost 4 bases. For TCR beta, libraries came from quantitative 5'-RACE with molecular barcodes. One entry per CDR3 protein, called by TCRdb with MiXCR from the 5' RACE reads. The data contain fewer than 400,000 distinct CDR3 sequences, around 7.6% of them singletons. V gene TRBV20-1 combines with J gene TRBJ2-7; TRBD1 matches 8 bases. Input material: blood, either unsorted or a sorted T cell fraction (not recorded which). This clonotype was sampled from a male donor with ankylosing spondylitis. The CDR3 coding sequence is TGCAGTGCTAGCCCACCAGGGGGCGGGTACGAGCAGTACTTC. This gives the protein CSASPPGGGYEQYF.